The rows below give T cell receptor beta chains drawn from one sample of a study of memory CD4+ T cells and cytomegalovirus serostatus. Clones were sequenced by immunoSEQ multiplex PCR, and TCRdb holds only the in-frame ones, with some missing. The sample shows about 73,000 clones, just under 80% of them seen only once. Source material: memory CD4+ T cells from blood. The receptors derive from an adult in good health and CMV-seropositive. Each CDR3 is given with its conserved first and last residue. A D gene is named only where the DNA matches it firmly. Rows give clone size only sometimes, using once, few, many, or a class for an expanded clone.

v_gene,len,abundance,j_gene,d_gene,CDR3nt,CDR3aa
TRBV30,16,.,TRBJ2-1,TRBD2,TGTGCCTGGAGTTCTTGGTCGAGCGGGGGGGGAAATGAGCAGTTCTTC,CAWSSWSSGGGNEQFF
TRBV10-3,13,.,TRBJ1-1,.,TGTGCCATCAGATTGGGGGAGCCTTCCGAAGCTTTCTTT,CAIRLGEPSEAFF
TRBV7-5,14,.,TRBJ2-5,.,TGTGCCAGCAGCCCCACAGTAACCCAAGAGACCCAGTACTTC,CASSPTVTQETQYF
TRBV5-6,12,.,TRBJ1-3,.,TGTGCCAGCAGCTTAAGAGGAAACACCATATATTTT,CASSLRGNTIYF
TRBV27,15,few,TRBJ1-5,TRBD1,TGTGCCAGCAGTTTATCACAGGGGGGTAATCAGCCCCAGCATTTT,CASSLSQGGNQPQHF
TRBV11-2,13,once,TRBJ2-7,.,TGTGCCAGCAGCCATCCGGACGGACAGGAGCAGTACTTC,CASSHPDGQEQYF
TRBV5-1,12,.,TRBJ1-2,.,TGCGCCAGCAGCTTGTTCAACGGTGGCTACACCTTC,CASSLFNGGYTF
TRBV29-1,11,.,TRBJ1-1,.,TGCAGCGTTGGACGTAGCACTGAAGCTTTCTTT,CSVGRSTEAFF
TRBV18,13,few,TRBJ1-2,.,TGTGCCAGCTCACCGGAGAAAGACTATGGCTACACCTTC,CASSPEKDYGYTF
TRBV5-1,14,.,TRBJ2-1,TRBD1,TGCGCCAGCAGCTTGCAGGGGGCTAGCGATGAGCAGTTCTTC,CASSLQGASDEQFF
TRBV19,16,.,TRBJ1-2,TRBD1,TGTGCCAGTAGTATATTGGGGACAGGGTCTAACTATGGCTACACCTTC,CASSILGTGSNYGYTF
TRBV5-1,13,.,TRBJ1-2,.,TGCGCCAGCAGCTTTCGTAAAGGGGCAAGCTACACCTTC,CASSFRKGASYTF
TRBV18,13,.,TRBJ1-1,.,TGTGCCAGCTCACCACGGCCGGAGGTGTCGGCTTTCTTT,CASSPRPEVSAFF
TRBV15,14,.,TRBJ2-3,.,TGTGCCACCAAGGAGGCCTCTAGCACAGATACGCAGTATTTT,CATKEASSTDTQYF
TRBV27,17,.,TRBJ1-4,TRBD1,TGTGCCAGCAGTTTATATAGCAGGGGGTTAACTAATGAAAAACTGTTTTTT,CASSLYSRGLTNEKLFF
TRBV6-4,15,once,TRBJ2-1,.,TGTGCCAGCAGTGATGAATACGGATCCTACAATGAGCAGTTCTTC,CASSDEYGSYNEQFF
TRBV2,16,once,TRBJ2-1,TRBD1,TGTGCCAGCAGTAGGGGACAGGGGGGTTCCTACAATGAGCAGTTCTTC,CASSRGQGGSYNEQFF